This entry concerns a single T cell receptor beta chain. Its cognate antigen has yet to be identified. The input lacks base qualities; no much larger clone sits a single base away. The library relied on PCR. TCR sequencing of DNA from cultured CD4+ T cells used the Oncomine TCR Beta short-read assay at the Johns Hopkins FTIC core. The QIAamp micro DNA kit was used to extract genomic DNA from the cultured CD4+ T cells. Oncomine TCR Beta libraries made from cultured CD4+ T cells were pooled using unique dual indexes and sequenced on an Illumina iSeq 100. On the authors' methods: Non-productive sequences were removed, and CDR3s not starting with C, not ending with F or W, or shorter than 7 amino acids were discarded. The MANAFEST web application was used to identify antigen-specific clonotypes by comparing peptide-stimulated wells against reference wells and other culture wells. An FDR below 0.05, an odds ratio above 5, and a productive frequency above 0.1% in at least two of three replicate wells were required for clones to be considered positive. Clonotypes that were significantly expanded in both SARS-CoV-2 spike wells and at least one common cold coronavirus spike condition were defined as cross-reactive. Using R version 3.6.1, CDR3 homology was evaluated through Levenshtein distances (stringdist) along with unrooted phylogenetic trees (ape). TCRdb reworked the public reads: Q25 trimming with fastp, MiXCR clone assembly, productive beta chains retained. Duplicate CDR3 protein sequences are folded into a single record with the most common DNA and genes. The V and J calls reflect TCRdb's pipeline rather than the authors' work. The sample contains 13,000 or so distinct CDR3 sequences, 62% of them found a single time. The biggest ten clones account for approximately 12% of the sample.

The data were obtained in a study of vaccination and CD4 T cells after COVID-19 (dated by TCRdb to the early 2020s). Study-wide context: SARS-CoV-2 positivity had been established in the convalescent patients by nasal swab PCR, and mild disease was recorded in roughly 9 of these patients and severe disease in one. Post-COVID blood samples from convalescent patients were collected a median of 101 days after diagnosis, with a range of 35 to 161 days. In control cultures, a CEFX viral epitope pool was used as positive control, an HIV-1 Nef peptide pool was used as negative control, or no peptide was added. The convalescent cohort included six males and four females, with two Hispanic individuals, seven Caucasians, two Asians and one multiracial person. Post-vaccine blood samples were collected a median of around 10 weeks after the second vaccine dose, ranging from roughly 13 to 250 days. The spike-specific CD4+ TCR repertoire was compared before and after mRNA vaccination in fewer than eleven COVID-19 convalescent patients and a few infection-naive healthy vaccine recipients. Overlapping spike peptide pools from SARS-CoV-2 and from the common cold coronaviruses HCoV-NL63, HCoV-OC43 and HCoV-229E were used as culture stimuli. Participants received two doses of either the Pfizer-BioNTech BNT162b2 vaccine (n=8) or the Moderna mRNA-1273 vaccine (n=2). Results the study describes overall, beyond this receptor: Nearly all vaccine-specific clones in convalescent patients (304 of 307) were mono-reactive for SARS-CoV-2 spike rather than cross-reactive with common cold coronaviruses. Only a relatively small number of convalescent patients were included in the study, and early timepoints following natural infection were not analyzed. An increase in the median number of SARS-CoV-2-reactive clonotypes from 21 after infection to roughly 38 after vaccination was observed, but the change was not found to be significant. Among the post-vaccine SARS-CoV-2-reactive clones in convalescent patients, a median approximately 90% showed up only after vaccination, which suggests vaccine-specific priming.

The label giving this sample's treatment or condition can be read as: roughly 11-day PBMC culture with coronavirus spike peptide pools or control peptides (ViraFEST assay). The study used the ViraFEST assay, which expanded antigen-specific T cells with peptide pools and then identified expanded clonotypes by TCR sequencing. The positive SARS-CoV-2 PCR tests of the convalescent patients were dated from March to December 2020, before the Alpha, Beta and Delta variants emerged in the United States. Each well held around 2 million PBMCs cultured in IMDM containing approximately 5% human AB serum and about 10 IU/ml IL-2, with 7.5 to 10 ug/ml peptide pools added. On days 3 and 7, half of the culture medium was replaced with fresh IL-2-containing medium. CD4+ T cells were isolated after 10 days of culture through negative selection using the EasySep CD4+ T cell isolation kit. Ficoll-Paque Plus gradient centrifugation was used to isolate PBMCs from whole blood, and the isolated PBMCs were then either used fresh or cryopreserved at -140C. Triplicate wells were generally used for each culture condition.

Spanning cysteine to phenylalanine, the CDR3 consists of 16 amino acids. The only DNA kept is the CDR3, 48 bases in frame from the first base. The germline V gene (reference sequence) sets CDR1 to LNHDA and CDR2 to SQIVND. The V end gives up 8 bases and the J end 6 bases, leaving 14 bases in the junction not matched to a gene. The sequence joins TRBV19 to TRBJ2-1; 9 bases in between match TRBD1. The sequenced material came from CD4+ T cells from blood, cultured in vitro. This TCR was recovered from a human donor who had recovered from COVID-19. The CDR3: CASLPTGQGFGNEQFF. The nucleotide sequence reads TGTGCCAGTTTGCCCACGGGACAGGGCTTCGGCAATGAGCAGTTCTTC.